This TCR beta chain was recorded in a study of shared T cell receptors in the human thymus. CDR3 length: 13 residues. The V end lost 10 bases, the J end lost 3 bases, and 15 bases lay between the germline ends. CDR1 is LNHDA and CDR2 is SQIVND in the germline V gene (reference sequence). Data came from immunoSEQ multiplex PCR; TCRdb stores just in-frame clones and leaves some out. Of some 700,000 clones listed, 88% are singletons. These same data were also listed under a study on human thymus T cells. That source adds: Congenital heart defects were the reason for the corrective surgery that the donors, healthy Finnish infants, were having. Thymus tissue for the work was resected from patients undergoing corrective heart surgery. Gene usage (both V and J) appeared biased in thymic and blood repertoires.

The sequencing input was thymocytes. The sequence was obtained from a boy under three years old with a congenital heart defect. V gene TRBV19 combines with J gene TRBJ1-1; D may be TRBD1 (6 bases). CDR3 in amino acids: CATHPQGDTEAFF. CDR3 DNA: TGTGCCACTCACCCACAGGGAGACACTGAAGCTTTCTTT.